This TCR beta chain was sequenced in a study of radiotherapy plus CTLA-4 blockade in lung cancer. Profiling relied on immunoSEQ multiplex PCR, and the TCRdb table lists in-frame clones only, not all of them. The data hold 57,000 or so clones, with approximately 75% observed a single time. CDR3 length equals 14 residues. Trimming took 4 bases from V and 5 from J, leaving 15 bases between them. The germline gives CDR1 SGHRS, CDR2 YFSETQ. The clonotype originates from a human donor with non-small cell lung cancer who had a complete response to radiotherapy plus ipilimumab. The specimen was peripheral blood, collected from a patient treated with radiotherapy plus ipilimumab. The V call is TRBV5-1, the J call TRBJ1-1, with D unclear. The DNA for the CDR3 is TGCGCCAGCAGCGTAAGTATGGTGGGGACTGAAGCTTTCTTT. Amino acid sequence: CASSVSMVGTEAFF.